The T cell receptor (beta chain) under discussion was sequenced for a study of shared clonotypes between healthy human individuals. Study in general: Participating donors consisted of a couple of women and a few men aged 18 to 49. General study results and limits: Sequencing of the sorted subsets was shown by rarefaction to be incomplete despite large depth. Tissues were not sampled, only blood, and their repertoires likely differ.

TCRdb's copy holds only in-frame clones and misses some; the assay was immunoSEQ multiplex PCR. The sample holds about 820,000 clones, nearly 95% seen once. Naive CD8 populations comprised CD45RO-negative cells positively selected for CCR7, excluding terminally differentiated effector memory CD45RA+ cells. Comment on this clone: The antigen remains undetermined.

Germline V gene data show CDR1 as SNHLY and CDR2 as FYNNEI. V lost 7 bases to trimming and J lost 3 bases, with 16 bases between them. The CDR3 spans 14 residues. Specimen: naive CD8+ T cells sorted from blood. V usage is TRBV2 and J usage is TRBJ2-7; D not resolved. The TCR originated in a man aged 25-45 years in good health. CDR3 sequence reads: CASNLNLGIYEQYF. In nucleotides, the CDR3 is TGTGCCAGCAACTTGAACCTTGGGATCTACGAGCAGTACTTC. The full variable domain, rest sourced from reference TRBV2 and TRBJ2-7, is EPEVTQTPSHQVTQMGQEVILRCVPISNHLYFYWYRQILGQKVEFLVSFYNNEISEKSEIFDDQFSVERPDGSNFTLKIRSTKLEDSAMYFCASNLNLGIYEQYFGPGTRLTVT.